The rows below give T cell receptor beta chains drawn from one sample of a study of blood T cell repertoires in COVID-19. Sequencing was performed with immunoSEQ multiplex PCR; in TCRdb, only in-frame clones are kept and a portion is missing. This table holds over 85,000 clones, around 79% found once. Sequencing used peripheral blood. The receptors were gathered from a human donor in a cohort sampled during active COVID-19. CDR3s include the opening cysteine and the closing phenylalanine or tryptophan. Each record gives: J gene, clone size, V gene, D gene, CDR3 DNA, CDR3 protein. D genes are given only for firm matches. Clone size is not always given. Where it is, it says once, few, many or a class for expanded clones.

J: TRBJ2-7
size: once
V: TRBV4-1
D: -
DNA: TGCGCCAGTATTACTGGGCGGGCCTCCTACGAGCAGTACTTC
CDR3: CASITGRASYEQYF

J: TRBJ1-1
size: -
V: TRBV19
D: -
DNA: TGTGCCAGTAGTATAATTGGAGGGCCCGGGGTGAACACTGAAGCTTTCTTT
CDR3: CASSIIGGPGVNTEAFF

J: TRBJ2-5
size: -
V: TRBV3-1/TRBV3-2
D: -
DNA: TGTGCCAGCAGCCCCAGACAGCTCCAGTACCAAGAGACCCAGTACTTC
CDR3: CASSPRQLQYQETQYF

J: TRBJ2-5
size: -
V: TRBV28
D: TRBD1
DNA: TGTGCCAGCAGTTCGGGACAGGCTAAAGAGACCCAGTACTTC
CDR3: CASSSGQAKETQYF

J: TRBJ2-1
size: -
V: TRBV6-1
D: -
DNA: TGTGCCAGCAGTGAAGCGCAGGCCAATGAGCAGTTCTTC
CDR3: CASSEAQANEQFF

J: TRBJ2-2
size: few
V: TRBV6-5
D: -
DNA: TGTGCCAGCAGTTACTATTTGATGAGGGGGACCGGGGAGCTGTTTTTT
CDR3: CASSYYLMRGTGELFF

J: TRBJ2-1
size: -
V: TRBV11-2
D: TRBD2
DNA: TGTGCCAGCAGCTTAAACGGGAGGGCCTCGTACAATGAGCAGTTCTTC
CDR3: CASSLNGRASYNEQFF

J: TRBJ1-1
size: -
V: TRBV23-1
D: -
DNA: TGCGCCAGCACGGTGAACACTGAAGCTTTCTTT
CDR3: CASTVNTEAFF

J: TRBJ2-7
size: -
V: TRBV27
D: -
DNA: TGTGCCAGCAGCGTTTCGAGCGGTCTCATTCGCTACGAGCAGTACTTC
CDR3: CASSVSSGLIRYEQYF

J: TRBJ2-7
size: -
V: TRBV19
D: TRBD2
DNA: TGTGCCAGTAGTTCCCTAGCGGGAGGCACCTACGAGCAGTACTTC
CDR3: CASSSLAGGTYEQYF

J: TRBJ2-7
size: -
V: TRBV19
D: -
DNA: TGTGCCAGTAGTAATGGGGGCACCTCCCTCTACGAGCAGTACTTC
CDR3: CASSNGGTSLYEQYF

J: TRBJ2-5
size: -
V: TRBV27
D: TRBD2
DNA: TGTGCCAGCAGTTTGGGCTTCAGCGGGAGTCAAGAGACCCAGTACTTC
CDR3: CASSLGFSGSQETQYF

J: TRBJ2-1
size: -
V: TRBV7-8
D: TRBD1
DNA: TGTGCCAGCAGCGCAGACAGGGCCCATGAGCAGTTCTTC
CDR3: CASSADRAHEQFF

J: TRBJ2-7
size: -
V: TRBV11-2
D: TRBD1
DNA: TGTGCCAGCAGCTTAAGCTGGGGGACAGTCCACTACGAGCAGTACTTC
CDR3: CASSLSWGTVHYEQYF

J: TRBJ2-1
size: few
V: TRBV15
D: -
DNA: TGTGCCACCAGCAGCCCCGTCCTTGTGGGGGCCAATGAGCAGTTCTTC
CDR3: CATSSPVLVGANEQFF

J: TRBJ2-3
size: -
V: TRBV25-1
D: TRBD2
DNA: TGTGCCAGCAGTGAATTTCTACTAGCGGGAGACACAGATACGCAGTATTTT
CDR3: CASSEFLLAGDTDTQYF

J: TRBJ2-7
size: medium-sized
V: TRBV11-1
D: TRBD1
DNA: TGTGCCAGCAGCCAAGACCGGGACAGGGATAAGCAGTACTTC
CDR3: CASSQDRDRDKQYF

J: TRBJ1-3
size: -
V: TRBV25-1
D: -
DNA: TGTGCCAGCGGACCCGGTCCAGGGTACGAGAACACCATATATTTT
CDR3: CASGPGPGYENTIYF

J: TRBJ1-3
size: -
V: TRBV4-1
D: -
DNA: TGCGCCAGCAATTACACAAGAACCTCTGGAAACACCATATATTTT
CDR3: CASNYTRTSGNTIYF

J: TRBJ2-5
size: few
V: TRBV5-6
D: TRBD1
DNA: TGTGCCAGTGAGAAGGGACAGTACCAAGAGACCCAGTACTTC
CDR3: CASEKGQYQETQYF